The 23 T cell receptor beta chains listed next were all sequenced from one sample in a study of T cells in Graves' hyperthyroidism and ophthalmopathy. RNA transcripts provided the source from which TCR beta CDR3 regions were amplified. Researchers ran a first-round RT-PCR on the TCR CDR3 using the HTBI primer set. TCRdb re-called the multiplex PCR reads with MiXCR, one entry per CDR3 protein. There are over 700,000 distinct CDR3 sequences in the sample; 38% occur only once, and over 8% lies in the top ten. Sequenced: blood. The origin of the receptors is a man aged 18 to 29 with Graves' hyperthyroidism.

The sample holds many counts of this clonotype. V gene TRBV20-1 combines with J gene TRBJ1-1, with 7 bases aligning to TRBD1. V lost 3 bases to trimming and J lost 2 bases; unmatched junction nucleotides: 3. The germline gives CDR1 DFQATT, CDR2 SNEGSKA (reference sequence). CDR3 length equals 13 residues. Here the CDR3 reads CSARWDSNTEAFF. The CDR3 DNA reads TGCAGTGCTAGGTGGGACAGTAACACTGAAGCTTTCTTT.

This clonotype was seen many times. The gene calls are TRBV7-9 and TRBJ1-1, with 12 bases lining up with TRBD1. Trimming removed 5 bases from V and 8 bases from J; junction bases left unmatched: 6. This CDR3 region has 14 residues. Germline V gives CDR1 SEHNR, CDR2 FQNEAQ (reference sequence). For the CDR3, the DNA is TGTGCCAGCAGCACCCGGGACAGGGGGCGGGAAGCTTTCTTT. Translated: CASSTRDRGREAFF.

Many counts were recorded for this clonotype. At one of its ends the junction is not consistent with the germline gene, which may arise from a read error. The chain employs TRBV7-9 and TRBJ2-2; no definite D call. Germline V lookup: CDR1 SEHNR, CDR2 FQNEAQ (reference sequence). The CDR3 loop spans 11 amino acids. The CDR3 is CASSLDGELFF. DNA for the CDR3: TGCGCCAGCAGCTTGGACGGGGAGCTGTTTTTT.

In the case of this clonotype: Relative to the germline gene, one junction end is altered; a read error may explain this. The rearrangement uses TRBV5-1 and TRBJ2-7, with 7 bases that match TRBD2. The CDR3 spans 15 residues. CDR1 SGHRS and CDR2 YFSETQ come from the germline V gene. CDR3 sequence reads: CASSPAGTTSYEQYF. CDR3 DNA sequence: TGTGCCAGCAGCCCAGCCGGGACTACGTCCTACGAGCAGTACTTC.

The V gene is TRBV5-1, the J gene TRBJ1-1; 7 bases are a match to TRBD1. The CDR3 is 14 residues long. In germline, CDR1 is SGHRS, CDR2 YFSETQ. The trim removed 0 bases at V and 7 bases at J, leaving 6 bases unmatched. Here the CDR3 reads CASSLGQGADEAFF. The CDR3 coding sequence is TGCGCCAGCAGCTTGGGACAGGGTGCTGATGAAGCTTTCTTT.

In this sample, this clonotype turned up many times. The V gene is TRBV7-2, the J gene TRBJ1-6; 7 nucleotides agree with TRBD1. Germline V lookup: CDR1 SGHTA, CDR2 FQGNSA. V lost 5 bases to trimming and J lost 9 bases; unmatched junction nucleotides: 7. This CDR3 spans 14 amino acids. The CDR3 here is CASSPRQGSSPLHF. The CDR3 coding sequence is TGTGCCAGCAGCCCCAGACAGGGTAGTTCACCCCTCCACTTT.

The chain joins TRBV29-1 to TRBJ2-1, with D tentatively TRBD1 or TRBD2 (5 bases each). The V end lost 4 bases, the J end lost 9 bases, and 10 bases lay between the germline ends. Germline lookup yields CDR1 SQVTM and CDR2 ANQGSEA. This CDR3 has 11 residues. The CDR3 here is CSVVRAGEQFF. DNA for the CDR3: TGCAGCGTTGTCAGGGCGGGTGAGCAGTTCTTC.

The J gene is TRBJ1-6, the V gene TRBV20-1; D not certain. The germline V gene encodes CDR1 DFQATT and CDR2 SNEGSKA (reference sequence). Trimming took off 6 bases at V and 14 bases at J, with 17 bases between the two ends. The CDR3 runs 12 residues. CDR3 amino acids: CSAPPAGLALHF. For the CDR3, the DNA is TGCAGTGCACCCCCGGCGGGGTTAGCCCTCCACTTT.

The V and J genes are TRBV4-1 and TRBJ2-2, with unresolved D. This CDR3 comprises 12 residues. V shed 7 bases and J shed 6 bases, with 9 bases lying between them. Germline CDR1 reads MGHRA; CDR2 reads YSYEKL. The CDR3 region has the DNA TGCGCCAGCACCGCCAATTCCGGGGAGCTGTTTTTT. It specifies CASTANSGELFF.

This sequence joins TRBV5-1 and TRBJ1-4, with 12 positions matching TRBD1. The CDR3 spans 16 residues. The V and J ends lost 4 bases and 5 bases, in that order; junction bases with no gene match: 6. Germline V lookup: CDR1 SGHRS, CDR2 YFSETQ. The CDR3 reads CASSVSGTGGNEKLFF. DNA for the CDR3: TGCGCCAGCAGCGTTTCCGGGACAGGGGGCAATGAAAAACTGTTTTTT. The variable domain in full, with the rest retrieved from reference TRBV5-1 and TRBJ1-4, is KAGVTQTPRYLIKTRGQQVTLSCSPISGHRSVSWYQQTPGQGLQFLFEYFSETQRNKGNFPGRFSGRQFSNSRSEMNVSTLELGDSALYLCASSVSGTGGNEKLFFGSGTQLSVL.

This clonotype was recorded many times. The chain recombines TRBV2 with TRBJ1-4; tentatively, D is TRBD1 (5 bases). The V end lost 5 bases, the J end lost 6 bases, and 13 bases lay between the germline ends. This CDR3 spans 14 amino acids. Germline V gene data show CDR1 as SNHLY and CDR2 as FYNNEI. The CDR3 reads CASSPGRDHEKLFF. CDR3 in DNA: TGTGCCAGCAGTCCAGGGAGGGATCATGAAAAACTGTTTTTT. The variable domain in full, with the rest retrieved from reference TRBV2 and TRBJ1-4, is EPEVTQTPSHQVTQMGQEVILRCVPISNHLYFYWYRQILGQKVEFLVSFYNNEISEKSEIFDDQFSVERPDGSNFTLKIRSTKLEDSAMYFCASSPGRDHEKLFFGSGTQLSVL.

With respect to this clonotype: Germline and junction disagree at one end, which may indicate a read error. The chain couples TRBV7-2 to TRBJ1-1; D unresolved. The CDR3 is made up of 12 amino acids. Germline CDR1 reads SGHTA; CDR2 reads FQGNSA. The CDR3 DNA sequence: TGTGCCAGCAGCCGCGGGAACGCTGAAGCTTTCTTT. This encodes CASSRGNAEAFF.

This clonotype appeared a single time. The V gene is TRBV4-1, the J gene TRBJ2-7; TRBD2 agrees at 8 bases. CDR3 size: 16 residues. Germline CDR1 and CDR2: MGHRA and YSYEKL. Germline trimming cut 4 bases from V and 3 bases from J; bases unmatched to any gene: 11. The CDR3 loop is CASSPPRGAGLYEQYF. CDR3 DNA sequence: TGCGCCAGCAGCCCACCGCGGGGGGCGGGACTCTACGAGCAGTACTTC.

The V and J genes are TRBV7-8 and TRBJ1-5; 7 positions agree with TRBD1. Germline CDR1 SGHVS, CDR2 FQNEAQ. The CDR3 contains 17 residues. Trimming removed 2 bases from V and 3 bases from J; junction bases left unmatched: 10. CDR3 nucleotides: TGTGCCAGCAGCTTATTTAACCCAGGGGGTACCAATCAGCCCCAGCATTTT. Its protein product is CASSLFNPGGTNQPQHF.

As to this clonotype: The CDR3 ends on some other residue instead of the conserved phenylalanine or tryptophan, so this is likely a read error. CDR3 region: CASSVGTTEAFL. The CDR3 DNA sequence: TGTGCCAGCAGTGTGGGAACCACTGAAGCTTTCCTT. The chain joins TRBV25-1 to TRBJ1-1, with D uncertain. Between the trimmed V and J ends, which lost 4 bases and 4 bases, there was a span of 7 bases. CDR1 MGHDK and CDR2 SYGVNS come from the germline V gene. The CDR3 is made up of 12 amino acids.

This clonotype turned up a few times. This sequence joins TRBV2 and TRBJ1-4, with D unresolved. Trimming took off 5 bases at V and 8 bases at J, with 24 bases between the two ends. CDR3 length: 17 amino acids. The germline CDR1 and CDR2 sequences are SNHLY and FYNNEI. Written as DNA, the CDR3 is TGTGCCAGCAGTTTTACCCGAGTGGCCTTGGAATTCGAAAAACTGTTTTTT. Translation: CASSFTRVALEFEKLFF.

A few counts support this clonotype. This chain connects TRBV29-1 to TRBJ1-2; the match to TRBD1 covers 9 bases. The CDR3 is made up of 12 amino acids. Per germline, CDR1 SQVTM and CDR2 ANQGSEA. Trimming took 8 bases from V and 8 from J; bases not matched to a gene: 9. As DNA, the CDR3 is TGCAGCTTAGGGGGACAGGGCTACGGCTACACCTTC. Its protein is CSLGGQGYGYTF.

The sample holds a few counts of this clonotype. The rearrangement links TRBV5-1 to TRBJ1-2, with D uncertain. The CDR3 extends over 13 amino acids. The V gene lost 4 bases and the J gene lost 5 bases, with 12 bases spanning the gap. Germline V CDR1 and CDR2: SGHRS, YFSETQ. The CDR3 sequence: CASSGGLEYGYTF. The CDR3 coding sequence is TGCGCCAGCAGCGGAGGGCTCGAGTATGGCTACACCTTC.

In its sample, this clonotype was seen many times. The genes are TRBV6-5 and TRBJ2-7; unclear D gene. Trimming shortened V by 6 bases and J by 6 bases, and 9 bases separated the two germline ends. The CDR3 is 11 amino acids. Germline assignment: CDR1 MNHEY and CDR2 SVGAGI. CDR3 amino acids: CASRTAAEQYF. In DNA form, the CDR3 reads TGTGCCAGCAGGACGGCGGCCGAGCAGTACTTC.

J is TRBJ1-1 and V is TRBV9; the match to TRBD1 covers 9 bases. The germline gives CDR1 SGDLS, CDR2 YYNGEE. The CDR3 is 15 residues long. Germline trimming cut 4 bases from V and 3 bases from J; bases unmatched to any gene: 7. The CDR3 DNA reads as TGTGCCAGCAGCCAGACAGGGGGTGGGTACACTGAAGCTTTCTTT. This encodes CASSQTGGGYTEAFF.

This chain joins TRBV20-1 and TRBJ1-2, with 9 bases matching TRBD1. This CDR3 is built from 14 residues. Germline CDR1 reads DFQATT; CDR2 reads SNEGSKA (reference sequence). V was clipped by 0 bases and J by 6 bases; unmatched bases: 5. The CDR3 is CSARDRDREDGYTF. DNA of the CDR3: TGCAGTGCTAGAGATCGGGACAGGGAGGATGGCTACACCTTC.

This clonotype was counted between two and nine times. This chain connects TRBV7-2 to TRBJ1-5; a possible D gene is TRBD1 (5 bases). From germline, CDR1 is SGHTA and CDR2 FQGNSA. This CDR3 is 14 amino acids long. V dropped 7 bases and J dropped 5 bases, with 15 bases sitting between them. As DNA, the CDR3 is TGTGCCAGCACCGAAGCAGTAGGGGATCAGCCCCAGCATTTT. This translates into CASTEAVGDQPQHF. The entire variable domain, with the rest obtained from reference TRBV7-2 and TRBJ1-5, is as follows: GAGVSQSPSNKVTEKGKDVELRCDPISGHTALYWYRQSLGQGLEFLIYFQGNSAPDKSGLPSDRFSAERTGGSVSTLTIQRTQQEDSAVYLCASTEAVGDQPQHFGDGTRLSIL.

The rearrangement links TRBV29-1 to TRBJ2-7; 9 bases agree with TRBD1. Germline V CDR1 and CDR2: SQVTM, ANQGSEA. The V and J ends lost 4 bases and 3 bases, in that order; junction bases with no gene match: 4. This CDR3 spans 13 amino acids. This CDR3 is CSVVQTGGYEQYF. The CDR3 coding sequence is TGCAGCGTTGTTCAGACAGGGGGCTACGAGCAGTACTTC.